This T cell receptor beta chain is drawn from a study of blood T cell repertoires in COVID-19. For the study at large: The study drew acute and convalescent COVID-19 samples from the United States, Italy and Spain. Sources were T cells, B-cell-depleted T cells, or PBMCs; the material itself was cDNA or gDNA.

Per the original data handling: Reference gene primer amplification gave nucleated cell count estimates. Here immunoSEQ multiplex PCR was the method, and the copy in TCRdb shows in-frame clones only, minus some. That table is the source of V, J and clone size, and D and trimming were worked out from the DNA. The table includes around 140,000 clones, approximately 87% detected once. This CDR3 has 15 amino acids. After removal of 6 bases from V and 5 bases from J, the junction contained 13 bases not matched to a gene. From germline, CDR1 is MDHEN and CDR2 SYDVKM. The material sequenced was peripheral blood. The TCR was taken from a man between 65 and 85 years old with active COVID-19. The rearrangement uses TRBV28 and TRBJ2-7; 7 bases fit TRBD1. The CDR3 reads CASSLSQGSRNEQYF. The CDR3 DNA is TGTGCCAGCAGCCTCTCACAGGGGAGTCGAAACGAGCAGTACTTC.